The clone carrying this T cell receptor beta chain is a singleton in its sample. These data come from a study of blood T cell repertoires in COVID-19. The CDR3 extends over 14 amino acids. Per germline, CDR1 SGHRS and CDR2 YFSETQ. The V gene end was trimmed by 0 bases and the J gene end by 2 bases; junction bases not matched to a gene: 2. Profiling relied on immunoSEQ multiplex PCR, and the TCRdb table lists in-frame clones only, not all of them. Among 200,000 to 250,000 clones listed, 87% were seen once. Sequenced sample: peripheral blood. The receptor was isolated from a woman between 18 and 29 years old who had recovered from COVID-19. The chain recombines TRBV5-1 with TRBJ2-7, with 7 nucleotides matching TRBD1. The CDR3 DNA reads TGCGCCAGCAGCTTGGGACAGGGTGCCTACGAGCAGTACTTC. The encoded protein is CASSLGQGAYEQYF.